The 9 T cell receptor beta chains reported below all come from one sample, sequenced in a study of cytomegalovirus exposure and HLA in healthy donors (dated by TCRdb to 2015 to 2018). The receptor library was made with the immunoSEQ multiplex PCR assay. For the multiplex PCR, a mixture combining 60 forward primers for TCR Vbeta segments and 13 reverse primers for TCR Jbeta segments was used. TCRdb re-hosts the immuneACCESS table, in-frame sequences only. Its copies lack some clones; in the studies checked, an unresolved V gene accounts for under half of them, and the cause for the rest is not known. The sample contains around 140,000 clones, about two thirds of them found a single time. The ten largest clones represent less than 3% of the sample. The sample comprised PBMCs. These receptors came from a woman aged 40 to 50 in good health and CMV-seronegative.

The chain recombines TRBV11-3 with TRBJ2-5; possibly TRBD2 for D (6 bases). The CDR3 has 14 amino acids. Germline-derived CDR1 and CDR2 are SGHNT and YENEEA. V lost 7 bases and J lost 5, with 17 bases in between. Here the CDR3 reads CASTTIRDCETQYF. In nucleotides, the CDR3 is TGTGCCAGCACTACAATACGGGACTGCGAGACCCAGTACTTC.

This chain uses TRBV30 with TRBJ2-7; a weak D match, TRBD1 (5 bases). V was cut by 2 bases and J by 3 bases, with 8 bases left in between. CDR3 length: 12 residues. Germline V gives CDR1 GTSNPN, CDR2 SVGIG (reference sequence). The chain's CDR3 is CAWSSDSYEQYF. The CDR3 DNA reads as TGTGCCTGGAGTAGTGACAGCTACGAGCAGTACTTC.

This clone was picked up a small number of times. The J gene is TRBJ2-1, the V gene TRBV6-1; TRBD1 matches at 10 bases. The V segment lost 7 bases and the J segment 3 bases; nucleotides outside the gene matches: 6. Germline loops: CDR1 MNHNS, CDR2 SASEGT. The CDR3 length is 15 residues. CDR3 DNA: TGTGCCAGCAAGCGGGACAGGGGACTCTACAATGAGCAGTTCTTC. Translating it yields CASKRDRGLYNEQFF.

The V and J genes are TRBV10-2 and TRBJ1-1; 8 nucleotides agree with TRBD1. Trimming at V came to 5 bases and at J to 1 base, leaving 3 bases not matched to a gene. CDR1 and CDR2 (germline): WSHSY, SAAADI. The CDR3 sequence is 14 residues long. The CDR3 DNA reads TGCGCCAGCAGTTTAGACAGGGGGAACACTGAAGCTTTCTTT. Its translation is CASSLDRGNTEAFF.

This chain links TRBV5-8 with TRBJ1-3, with D tentatively TRBD1 (5 bases). V lost 4 bases and J 0 bases, leaving 14 bases between the germline ends. Per the germline V gene, CDR1 is SGHTS and CDR2 is YDEGEE. CDR3 length equals 16 residues. CDR3 amino acids: CASSPRTLSSGNTIYF. CDR3 in DNA: TGTGCCAGCAGCCCACGGACACTCAGCTCTGGAAACACCATATATTTT.

This clone was recorded only once. The rearrangement uses TRBV11-2 and TRBJ2-3; maybe TRBD2 (6 bases). Germline-derived CDR1 and CDR2 are SGHAT and FQNNGV. Trimming removed 3 bases from V and 8 bases from J, with 15 bases in between. CDR3 size: 14 residues. The CDR3 is CASSFRGGVGTQYF. CDR3 nucleotide sequence: TGTGCCAGCAGCTTTCGGGGAGGCGTCGGTACGCAGTATTTT.

The J gene is TRBJ2-7, the V gene TRBV7-9; D may be TRBD2 (6 bases). This CDR3 is 13 amino acids long. With 5 bases removed from V and 4 bases from J, the gap between germline ends came to 12 bases. Germline CDR1 and CDR2: SEHNR and FQNEAQ (reference sequence). DNA of the CDR3: TGTGCCAGCAGCCAGGGACTCCTTTACGAGCAGTACTTC. It codes for CASSQGLLYEQYF.

The V gene is TRBV6-5, the J gene TRBJ2-1, with TRBD2 matching over 9 bases. In germline, CDR1 is MNHEY, CDR2 SVGAGI. With V trimmed by 0 bases and J by 8 bases, 8 bases remained unmatched. This CDR3 contains 16 residues. CDR3 protein: CASSYSGAGGGYEQFF. The CDR3 DNA sequence: TGTGCCAGCAGTTACTCGGGAGCGGGGGGAGGGTATGAGCAGTTCTTC.

A remark on this clone: A far bigger clonotype differs at one base, so this is likely a read error. The chain has TRBV6-5 and TRBJ1-6; possibly TRBD1 for D (6 bases). Germline CDR1 is MNHEY and CDR2 is SVGAGI. CDR3 length: 15 amino acids. The CDR3 DNA is TGTGTCAGCAGTTACTCTCGGACAGTAAATTCACCCCTCCACTTT. Its protein is CVSSYSRTVNSPLHF.